The clone carrying this T cell receptor (beta chain) was observed a handful of times. The antigen is undetermined. Findings and caveats of the study: The TCR gene usage of tumor memory CD4+ T cells clustered together with blood and lymph node memory CD4+ cells and with lymph node naive CD4+ cells. Tumor Tregs overlapped most with tumor, then blood, naive CD4+ cells.

CD25-based Treg depletion was applied to purified naive CD4+ T cells. Semi-nested PCR with Nested Universal Primer A followed constant-region reverse priming of full-length variable regions. Using its own MiXCR run on the 5' RACE reads, TCRdb lists one record per CDR3 protein. The top ten hold 3.2% of the sample, which has nearly 55,000 distinct CDR3 sequences, around 26% seen once. This CDR3 comprises 14 residues. V lost 1 base, J lost 2 bases, and 8 bases lay in between. The germline V gene has CDR1 LGHDT and CDR2 YNNKEL (reference sequence). The gene calls are TRBV3-1 and TRBJ1-1; the D is unclear. This receptor was taken from a female donor with breast cancer. The sample comprised tumor-infiltrating naive CD4+ T cells sorted from the breast tumor. Sample subset: naive CD4+ T cells, CD4+CD45RA+CD25-. DNA of the CDR3: TGTGCCAGCAGCCAAGGGCGTAAAAACACTGAAGCTTTCTTT. Amino acid sequence: CASSQGRKNTEAFF.